A single sample is the source of the 22 T cell receptor beta chains below, sequenced in a study of resident and recirculating memory T cells in vitiligo. Assay: immunoSEQ multiplex PCR; the TCRdb copy retains only in-frame clones and omits some. Altogether tens of thousands of clones are present, 92% being singletons, with the ten largest covering approximately 5.4%. The specimen was blood. All receptors derive from a male donor with vitiligo.

Only one count was recorded for this clone. This rearrangement joins TRBV12-5 to TRBJ2-5; perhaps TRBD2 as D (5 bases). The germline V gene has CDR1 LGHNT and CDR2 FRNRAP. The CDR3 spans 13 residues. Trimming removed 1 base at V and 4 bases at J, with 7 bases between. In nucleotides, the CDR3 is TGTGCTAGTGGTTTGGGCGGAGGAGAGACCCAGTACTTC. Its protein is CASGLGGGETQYF.

The chain recombines TRBV6-1 with TRBJ2-3, with D possibly being TRBD1 (6 bases). The CDR3 contains 14 residues. Looked up from germline, CDR1 is MNHNS and CDR2 is SASEGT. Trimming cost V 10 bases and J 1 base, with 15 bases left between them. In nucleotides, the CDR3 is TGTGCCACCTTTCTGGGGGCGGGCACAGATACGCAGTATTTT. Its translation is CATFLGAGTDTQYF.

This sequence joins TRBV19 and TRBJ2-7, with TRBD2 identical over 14 bases. CDR3 length equals 16 residues. With V trimmed by 4 bases and J by 6 bases, 8 bases remained unmatched. Germline CDR1 and CDR2: LNHDA and SQIVND (reference sequence). The CDR3: CASSSPGLAGGGEQYF. The CDR3, as DNA: TGTGCCAGTAGTAGCCCCGGACTAGCGGGAGGAGGCGAGCAGTACTTC.

In this sample, this clone turned up once. The V call is TRBV28, the J call TRBJ2-7; perhaps TRBD1 as D (5 bases). Trimming pared 3 bases from V and 5 bases from J, leaving 14 bases between. The CDR3 runs 14 residues. The V gene's germline CDR1 is MDHEN and CDR2 SYDVKM. DNA of the CDR3: TGTGCCAGCAGTTTTAGCAGGGTAGCCCACGAGCAGTACTTC. Its translation is CASSFSRVAHEQYF.

This clone was recorded once. This chain uses TRBV18 with TRBJ2-5; the D gene is possibly TRBD1 (5 bases). The V end was cut by 2 bases, the J end by 5 bases, with 12 bases between. The CDR3 consists of 14 residues. The germline V gene encodes CDR1 KGHSH and CDR2 LQKENI. CDR3 nucleotide sequence: TGTGCCAGCTCACCAAGAATGGGGCGCGAGACCCAGTACTTC. Protein product: CASSPRMGRETQYF.

The CDR3 DNA follows: TGTGCCAGCAGCTTAGGAGGGGGTAGCGGGAGATGGGATGAGCAGTTCTTC. Translated, it gives CASSLGGGSGRWDEQFF. J is TRBJ2-1 and V is TRBV11-2; 9 nucleotides match TRBD2. V lost 1 base and J lost 8; bases outside the gene matches: 12. This CDR3 region has 17 residues. In germline, CDR1 is SGHAT, CDR2 FQNNGV.

This clone was counted many times. The same CDR3 also results from other DNA sequences found in this sample. The chain recombines TRBV27 with TRBJ2-7; no firm D call. The CDR3 runs to 12 residues. Trimming pared 8 bases from V and 0 bases from J, leaving 8 bases between. CDR1 and CDR2 from the germline V gene are MNHEY and SMNVEV (reference sequence). Here the CDR3 DNA reads TGTGCCAGCTTCTCTAGCTCCTACGAGCAGTACTTC. Protein sequence: CASFSSSYEQYF.

This chain joins TRBV6-5 and TRBJ2-1; 7 nucleotides line up with TRBD2. The CDR3 length is 15 residues. The germline CDR1 and CDR2 sequences are MNHEY and SVGAGI. V was pared by 4 bases and J by 6 bases, with 9 bases of the junction left unmatched. CDR3 amino acids: CASSLSSGIFNEQFF. Here the CDR3 DNA reads TGTGCCAGCAGTTTATCTAGCGGAATCTTCAATGAGCAGTTCTTC.

This chain joins TRBV19 and TRBJ1-4; tentative D call: TRBD1 (6 bases). Germline CDR1 reads LNHDA; CDR2 reads SQIVND (reference sequence). The CDR3 extends over 13 amino acids. Trimming took 3 bases from V and 7 from J, leaving 9 bases between them. In DNA form, the CDR3 reads TGTGCCAGTAGTATCAAGGACAGTGAAAAACTGTTTTTT. This gives the protein CASSIKDSEKLFF.

V and J are TRBV4-3 and TRBJ2-3; TRBD2 aligns across 7 bases. Germline V gives CDR1 LGHNA, CDR2 YSLEER. V lost 0 bases to trimming and J lost 2 bases; unmatched junction nucleotides: 17. The CDR3 is made up of 20 amino acids. CDR3 sequence (DNA): TGCGCCAGCAGCCAAGATCTGGGGGGGACTGATCTACTTAACACAGATACGCAGTATTTT. Residues: CASSQDLGGTDLLNTDTQYF.

The sample holds one count of this clone. The CDR3, as DNA: TGCGCCAGCAGCCAAGATGAGCAGGGTGGAACTGAAGCTTTCTTT. Translated, it gives CASSQDEQGGTEAFF. The chain recombines TRBV4-3 with TRBJ1-1; TRBD1 is a possible D gene (5 bases). The germline V and J ends were trimmed by 0 bases and 5 bases, with 13 bases remaining between them. Looked up from germline, CDR1 is LGHNA and CDR2 is YSLEER. The CDR3 covers 15 residues.

The CDR3 sequence: CASSLGQVVYNEQFF. In nucleotides, the CDR3 is TGTGCCAGCAGCCTGGGACAGGTGGTCTACAATGAGCAGTTCTTC. This sequence joins TRBV7-3 and TRBJ2-1, with 8 positions matching TRBD1. This CDR3 contains 15 residues. Per the germline V gene, CDR1 is SGHTA and CDR2 is FQGTGA. Trimming removed 5 bases from V and 3 bases from J; junction bases left unmatched: 6.

The gene calls are TRBV28 and TRBJ1-2; 7 positions agree with TRBD1. The V gene end was trimmed by 5 bases and the J gene end by 0 bases; junction bases not matched to a gene: 3. Germline loops: CDR1 MDHEN, CDR2 SYDVKM. CDR3 length equals 14 residues. The CDR3 region has the DNA TGTGCCAGCAGTCCCGACAGGGCTAACTATGGCTACACCTTC. This sequence encodes CASSPDRANYGYTF.

The sample holds a few counts of this clone. Other DNA sequences from this sample encode an identical CDR3 as well. The chain combines TRBV30 with TRBJ2-5; TRBD2 is a possible D gene (6 bases). The CDR3 totals 13 residues. Looked up from germline, CDR1 is GTSNPN and CDR2 is SVGIG (reference sequence). Deletions cut 8 bases from V and 1 base from J, with 14 bases between. The CDR3 region is CAGNSGFQETQYF. Here the CDR3 DNA reads TGTGCCGGCAATAGCGGATTCCAAGAGACCCAGTACTTC.

The chain is built from TRBV6-5 and TRBJ2-1, with 10 bases aligning to TRBD2. V was clipped by 2 bases and J by 5 bases; unmatched bases: 6. CDR3 length: 16 amino acids. The germline V gene encodes CDR1 MNHEY and CDR2 SVGAGI. CDR3 amino acids: CASSYKREGQDNEQFF. CDR3 nucleotides: TGTGCCAGCAGTTACAAGCGGGAGGGCCAGGACAATGAGCAGTTCTTC.

This CDR3 reads CASGLVPREGSYEQYF. CDR3 DNA: TGTGCTAGTGGTTTGGTCCCACGGGAAGGGAGCTACGAGCAGTACTTC. The chain joins TRBV12-5 to TRBJ2-7, with D tentatively TRBD2 (5 bases). From germline, CDR1 is LGHNT and CDR2 FRNRAP. Trimming pared 0 bases from V and 3 bases from J, leaving 15 bases between. This CDR3 has 16 residues. Full variable domain (remainder filled in from reference TRBV12-5 and TRBJ2-7): DARVTQTPRHKVTEMGQEVTMRCQPILGHNTVFWYRQTMMQGLELLAYFRNRAPLDDSGMPKDRFSAEMPDATLATLKIQPSEPRDSAVYFCASGLVPREGSYEQYFGPGTRLTVT.

This clone was found once. The chain carries TRBV5-5 and TRBJ2-3; 8 bases map to TRBD1. The length of the CDR3 is 15 residues. The germline V gene encodes CDR1 SGHKS and CDR2 YYEKEE (reference sequence). Trimming at V came to 4 bases and at J to 3 bases, leaving 7 bases not matched to a gene. The CDR3 loop is CASSEKTGGTDTQYF. CDR3 nucleotide sequence: TGTGCCAGCAGCGAAAAAACAGGGGGGACAGATACGCAGTATTTT.

The J gene is TRBJ2-5, the V gene TRBV4-3; 8 bases agree with TRBD1. V trimming: 2 bases; J trimming: 5 bases; junction bases outside the gene matches: 7. Germline V gene lookup returns CDR1 LGHNA and CDR2 YSLEER. The CDR3 consists of 15 residues. The chain's CDR3 is CASSQNQGAGETQYF. CDR3 DNA sequence: TGCGCCAGCAGCCAAAATCAGGGGGCAGGGGAGACCCAGTACTTC.

This chain uses TRBV27 with TRBJ2-7, with 11 bases lining up with TRBD2. V was pared by 5 bases and J by 6 bases, with 6 bases of the junction left unmatched. CDR1 and CDR2 (germline): MNHEY, SMNVEV (reference sequence). The CDR3 consists of 14 residues. For the CDR3, the DNA is TGTGCCAGCAGTCCGGGACTAGCGGTCGGCGAGCAGTACTTC. Protein sequence: CASSPGLAVGEQYF.

The chain is built from TRBV27 and TRBJ1-2; maybe TRBD1 (5 bases). This CDR3 has 11 residues. CDR1 is MNHEY, CDR2 SMNVEV, per germline (reference sequence). Trimming left V 6 bases short and J 7 bases short, with 9 bases between. The CDR3 spells CASRPGVGYTF. CDR3 coding DNA: TGTGCCAGCAGGCCGGGGGTTGGCTACACCTTC.

V and J are TRBV4-2 and TRBJ2-7, with D perhaps matching TRBD1 (6 bases). The germline V and J ends were trimmed by 1 base and 3 bases, with 10 bases remaining between them. The germline CDR1 and CDR2 sequences are LGHNA and YNFKEQ. The CDR3 consists of 14 residues. This CDR3 reads CASSQGWTVYEQYF. The CDR3 DNA reads TGTGCCAGCAGCCAAGGGTGGACAGTCTACGAGCAGTACTTC.

The chain is built from TRBV7-9 and TRBJ2-1, with a possible D match to TRBD1 (6 bases). The CDR3 has 15 amino acids. Trimming removed 3 bases from V and 8 bases from J, with 17 bases in between. Looked up from germline, CDR1 is SEHNR and CDR2 is FQNEAQ (reference sequence). This CDR3 reads CASSFLQPGADEQFF. The CDR3 region has the DNA TGTGCCAGCAGCTTCCTACAACCAGGGGCCGATGAGCAGTTCTTC.